The 9 T cell receptor beta chains presented below share a single source sample, sequenced in a study of cytomegalovirus exposure and HLA in healthy donors. The PCR contained 60 Vbeta and 13 Jbeta primers. Assay: immunoSEQ multiplex PCR; the TCRdb copy retains only in-frame clones and omits some. The data hold about 76,000 clones, with around four fifths observed a single time. The source material was PBMCs. Receptors were obtained from a middle-aged woman in good health and CMV-seropositive.

The genes are TRBV19 and TRBJ1-3, with D perhaps matching TRBD1 (5 bases). The V and J ends lost 3 bases and 0 bases respectively, with 9 bases between them. CDR3 length equals 15 residues. Per the germline V gene, CDR1 is LNHDA and CDR2 is SQIVND (reference sequence). CDR3 in DNA: TGTGCCAGTAGTATCGACAGATTCTCTGGAAACACCATATATTTT. Encoded protein: CASSIDRFSGNTIYF.

This clone turned up a few times. The chain combines TRBV30 with TRBJ1-6, with no clear D. V lost 1 base and J lost 10, with 14 bases in between. CDR1 is GTSNPN and CDR2 is SVGIG in the germline V gene (reference sequence). This CDR3 contains 14 residues. The CDR3 coding sequence is TGTGCCTGGAGTGAATGGGGAGAGGGATCACCCCTCCACTTT. Amino acids: CAWSEWGEGSPLHF.

The J gene is TRBJ2-5, the V gene TRBV4-2, with 9 positions matching TRBD2. The germline V gene encodes CDR1 LGHNA and CDR2 YNFKEQ. The CDR3 runs to 17 residues. J was trimmed by 9 bases and V by 4 bases; bases with no gene match: 18. In nucleotides, the CDR3 is TGTGCCAGCAGCCTTGAACTTGCGGGGGGGGGACCTGGCGCCCAGTACTTC. Translation gives CASSLELAGGGPGAQYF.

In this sample, this clone turned up a few times. V gene TRBV7-2 combines with J gene TRBJ2-3; TRBD2 matches 10 bases. V lost 5 bases to trimming and J lost 7 bases; unmatched junction nucleotides: 6. Germline CDR1 reads SGHTA; CDR2 reads FQGNSA. This CDR3 region has 14 residues. CDR3 in DNA: TGTGCCAGCAGCCAACTAGCGGGGTCACATACGCAGTATTTT. This gives the protein CASSQLAGSHTQYF.

This chain connects TRBV6-4 to TRBJ1-4, with 7 positions matching TRBD1. CDR1 is MRHNA and CDR2 is SNTAGT in the germline V gene. With V trimmed by 3 bases and J by 0 bases, 7 bases remained unmatched. The CDR3 runs 17 residues. The CDR3 sequence is CASSETARGSTNEKLFF. The CDR3 DNA is TGTGCCAGCAGTGAGACGGCCAGGGGGTCAACTAATGAAAAACTGTTTTTT.

The chain carries TRBV14 and TRBJ1-6; D might be TRBD1 (5 bases). This CDR3 spans 16 amino acids. V was pared by 2 bases and J by 3 bases, with 11 bases between. Germline V gene lookup returns CDR1 SGHDN and CDR2 FVKESK. CDR3 loop: CASSQNWGDYNSPLHF. CDR3 bases: TGTGCCAGCAGCCAAAATTGGGGGGACTATAATTCACCCCTCCACTTT.

The chain carries TRBV7-2 and TRBJ2-2, with TRBD2 identical over 10 bases. CDR3 length: 16 residues. V gave up 0 bases and J gave up 4 bases; unmatched junction bases: 2. Germline V CDR1 and CDR2: SGHTA, FQGNSA. CDR3 region: CASSLALAGVTGELFF. The CDR3 nucleotides read TGTGCCAGCAGCTTAGCTCTAGCGGGGGTCACCGGGGAGCTGTTTTTT.

The table lists this clone with a count of one. The rearrangement uses TRBV7-3 and TRBJ2-1; 9 bases map to TRBD1. Germline V gene lookup returns CDR1 SGHTA and CDR2 FQGTGA. V dropped 5 bases and J dropped 6; count of bases not matched to a gene: 8. The CDR3 contains 15 residues. CDR3 region: CASSPGDRVRNEQFF. For the CDR3, the DNA is TGTGCCAGCAGCCCGGGGGACAGGGTTCGCAATGAGCAGTTCTTC.

The rearrangement links TRBV7-8 to TRBJ1-2; D gene ambiguous. The CDR3 runs 11 residues. Germline V gives CDR1 SGHVS, CDR2 FQNEAQ. The ends were cut back, 10 bases at V and 8 bases at J, with 14 bases in the middle. CDR3: CATLGGNGYTF. The CDR3 coding sequence is TGTGCCACCCTCGGAGGGAACGGCTACACCTTC.